This T cell receptor beta chain was recovered during a study of blood T cells in healthy people across ages. In germline, CDR1 is DFQATT, CDR2 SNEGSKA (reference sequence). The CDR3 sequence is 16 residues long. V was shortened by 3 bases and J by 1 base, with 16 bases between the two germline ends. Findings of the study overall: Unsorted PBMCs prevented conclusive naive versus antigen-experienced comparison.

To note about this clonotype: Its antigen is unidentified.

Alongside a J-beta primer mix, a sample-barcoded 5' primer served in a second PCR lasting roughly 7 to 11 cycles. TCRdb used MiXCR to reprocess the 5' RACE reads, holding one entry per CDR3 protein. The top ten hold roughly 20% of the sample, which has 700,000 to 950,000 distinct CDR3 sequences, nearly 60% seen once. A minimum of 6.5 million PBMCs was isolated per sample. The TCR originated in a young man in good health. Input material: blood. This sequence joins TRBV20-1 and TRBJ2-4; D remains unclear. The CDR3 is CSASFLTHGAKNIQYF. In DNA, the CDR3 is TGCAGTGCTAGTTTTCTCACTCACGGGGCCAAAAACATTCAGTACTTC.